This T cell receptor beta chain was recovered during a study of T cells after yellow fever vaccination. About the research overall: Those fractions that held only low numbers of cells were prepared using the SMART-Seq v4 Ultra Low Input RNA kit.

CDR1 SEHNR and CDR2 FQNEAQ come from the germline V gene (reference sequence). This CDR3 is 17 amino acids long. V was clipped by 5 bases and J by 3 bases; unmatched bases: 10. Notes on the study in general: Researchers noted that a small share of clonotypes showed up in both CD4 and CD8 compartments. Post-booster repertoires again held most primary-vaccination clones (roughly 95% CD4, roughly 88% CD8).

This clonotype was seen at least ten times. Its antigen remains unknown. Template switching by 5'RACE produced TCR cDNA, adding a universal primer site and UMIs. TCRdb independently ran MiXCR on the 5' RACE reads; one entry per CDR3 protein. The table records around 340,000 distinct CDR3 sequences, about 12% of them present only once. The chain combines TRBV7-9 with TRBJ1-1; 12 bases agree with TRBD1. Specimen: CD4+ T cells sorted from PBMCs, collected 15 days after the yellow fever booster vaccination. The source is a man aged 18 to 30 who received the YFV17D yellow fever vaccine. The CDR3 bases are TGTGCCAGCAGCGCGGGACAGGGGGCCGCCTGGGACACTGAAGCTTTCTTT. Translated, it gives CASSAGQGAAWDTEAFF.